A single sample gave rise to the 32 T cell receptor beta chains below, sequenced in a study of T cells in localized non-small cell lung cancer. Here immunoSEQ multiplex PCR was the method, and the copy in TCRdb shows in-frame clones only, minus some. The top ten clones hold roughly 21% of a sample with 65,000 to 90,000 clones, around 82% of them seen once. The sequences come from PBMCs, collected before any cancer treatment. The source of these receptors is a man aged 40 to 69 with stage II squamous cell lung carcinoma.

The chain has TRBV19 and TRBJ2-2, with TRBD1 as a possible D gene (5 bases). Germline values: CDR1 LNHDA, CDR2 SQIVND (reference sequence). The CDR3 consists of 16 residues. V was trimmed by 4 bases and J by 4 bases, leaving 16 bases between them. CDR3 residues: CASSRPLGQTTGELFF. CDR3 coding DNA: TGTGCCAGTAGTAGACCCTTGGGGCAGACCACCGGGGAGCTGTTTTTT.

The chain joins TRBV7-3 to TRBJ2-7, with TRBD1 matching over 7 bases. Germline V gene data show CDR1 as SGHTA and CDR2 as FQGTGA. The CDR3 runs 13 residues. After removal of 5 bases from V and 6 bases from J, the junction contained 7 bases not matched to a gene. For the CDR3, the DNA is TGTGCCAGCAGCGCGACAGGGAGCGGCGAGCAGTACTTC. Translation: CASSATGSGEQYF.

The CDR3 spells CASSPGVNEQYF. Here the CDR3 DNA reads TGTGCCAGCAGTCCGGGGGTTAACGAGCAGTACTTC. The chain is built from TRBV5-6 and TRBJ2-7; the D gene is possibly TRBD2 (6 bases). Between the trimmed V and J ends, which lost 5 bases and 5 bases, there was a span of 11 bases. Per the germline V gene, CDR1 is SGHDT and CDR2 is YYEEEE. This CDR3 is 12 amino acids long.

V usage is TRBV19 and J usage is TRBJ2-7; TRBD2 agrees at 7 bases. The CDR3 loop spans 14 amino acids. Trimming cost V 5 bases and J 5 bases; bases outside gene matches: 9. Germline V lookup: CDR1 LNHDA, CDR2 SQIVND (reference sequence). The CDR3 here is CASSPTSGINEQYF. The CDR3 DNA reads TGTGCCAGTAGTCCCACGAGCGGGATTAACGAGCAGTACTTC. Using reference TRBV19 and TRBJ2-7 for the parts outside the CDR3, the full variable domain is DGGITQSPKYLFRKEGQNVTLSCEQNLNHDAMYWYRQDPGQGLRLIYYSQIVNDFQKGDIAEGYSVSREKKESFPLTVTSAQKNPTAFYLCASSPTSGINEQYFGPGTRLTVT.

The chain joins TRBV30 to TRBJ1-1; D remains unclear. CDR1 is GTSNPN and CDR2 is SVGIG in the germline V gene (reference sequence). The V and J ends lost 0 bases and 1 base respectively, with 6 bases between them. The CDR3 is made up of 13 amino acids. CDR3 region: CAWSVSANTEAFF. The CDR3 DNA sequence: TGTGCCTGGAGTGTTAGCGCGAACACTGAAGCTTTCTTT.

The CDR3 loop is CATSRGVDTEAFF. DNA for the CDR3: TGTGCCACCAGCAGAGGAGTGGACACTGAAGCTTTCTTT. The J gene is TRBJ1-1, the V gene TRBV15; D not certain. The ends were cut back, 1 base at V and 3 bases at J, with 6 bases in the middle. The CDR3 consists of 13 residues. Germline values: CDR1 LNHNV, CDR2 YYDKDF (reference sequence).

The V and J genes are TRBV28 and TRBJ1-1; TRBD1 might be the D (6 bases). There are 17 residues in the CDR3. V shed 3 bases and J shed 6 bases, with 23 bases lying between them. Germline CDR1 is MDHEN and CDR2 is SYDVKM. This CDR3 is CASSFSPATGKGAEAFF. The DNA for the CDR3 is TGTGCCAGCAGTTTCTCCCCAGCTACAGGGAAGGGAGCTGAAGCTTTCTTT.

In this sample, this clone turned up a few times. The chain recombines TRBV18 with TRBJ2-1; TRBD1 is a possible D gene (6 bases). The V and J ends lost 5 bases and 7 bases respectively, with 18 bases between them. The CDR3 contains 15 residues. Germline V gene sequence: CDR1 KGHSH, CDR2 LQKENI. CDR3: CASSTPYRARNEQFF. The CDR3 DNA sequence: TGTGCCAGCTCAACCCCTTACAGGGCCCGGAATGAGCAGTTCTTC.

The rearrangement joins TRBV7-9 to TRBJ1-1, with D unclear. The V and J ends lost 5 bases and 0 bases respectively, with 7 bases between them. The CDR3 has 13 amino acids. Germline V gene sequence: CDR1 SEHNR, CDR2 FQNEAQ (reference sequence). This chain's CDR3 is CASSPSLNTEAFF. In DNA form, the CDR3 reads TGTGCCAGCAGCCCATCCCTGAACACTGAAGCTTTCTTT.

This chain joins TRBV19 and TRBJ2-6; D gene unclear. The germline V gene encodes CDR1 LNHDA and CDR2 SQIVND (reference sequence). The CDR3 is 16 residues long. Trimming pared 0 bases from V and 4 bases from J, leaving 10 bases between. The CDR3 DNA is TGTGCCAGTAGTATAGATACTCGACCAGGGGCCAACGTCCTGACTTTC. This codes for CASSIDTRPGANVLTF.

This rearrangement joins TRBV5-3 to TRBJ2-1, with D possibly matching TRBD2 (5 bases). TRBV5-3 is treated as an ORF (open reading frame) with a function not yet certain. V lost 0 bases and J lost 5, with 15 bases in between. The CDR3 runs 16 residues. The CDR3, as DNA: TGTGCCAGAAGCTTGGACGATCGGGGAAGGGACAATGAGCAGTTCTTC. Its protein is CARSLDDRGRDNEQFF.

This CDR3 reads CASSWDLQETQYF. In DNA, the CDR3 is TGTGCCAGCAGCTGGGACCTCCAAGAGACCCAGTACTTC. The chain is built from TRBV5-5 and TRBJ2-5; the D call may be TRBD1 or TRBD2 (5 bases each). Germline V gene lookup returns CDR1 SGHKS and CDR2 YYEKEE (reference sequence). The CDR3 runs 13 residues. The V end was cut by 3 bases, the J end by 1 base, with 7 bases between. The variable domain in full, with the rest retrieved from reference TRBV5-5 and TRBJ2-5, is DAGVTQSPTHLIKTRGQQVTLRCSPISGHKSVSWYQQVLGQGPQFIFQYYEKEERGRGNFPDRFSARQFPNYSSELNVNALLLGDSALYLCASSWDLQETQYFGPGTRLLVL.

This clone showed up many times. The chain has TRBV14 and TRBJ2-1; TRBD1 matches 8 bases. Germline trimming cut 7 bases from V and 3 bases from J; bases unmatched to any gene: 8. From germline, CDR1 is SGHDN and CDR2 FVKESK. This CDR3 contains 15 residues. The CDR3 DNA sequence: TGTGCCAGCACCCAGGGGGCTAGCGACTACAATGAGCAGTTCTTC. Translated, it gives CASTQGASDYNEQFF.

Comments on this clone: Other DNA sequences in the same sample also yield this CDR3. The V call is TRBV4-2, the J call TRBJ2-5; D call uncertain. Germline lookup yields CDR1 LGHNA and CDR2 YNFKEQ. The CDR3 loop spans 12 amino acids. Trimming stripped 0 bases from V and 5 bases from J, with 4 bases between. CDR3 sequence: CASSQDRETQYF. CDR3 nucleotide sequence: TGTGCCAGCAGCCAAGATCGGGAGACCCAGTACTTC.

The chain employs TRBV4-2 and TRBJ1-4; 7 nucleotides line up with TRBD1. V was pared by 2 bases and J by 5 bases, with 5 bases of the junction left unmatched. The CDR3 runs to 15 residues. The germline gives CDR1 LGHNA, CDR2 YNFKEQ. CDR3: CASSQRDRLNEKLFF. The CDR3 region has the DNA TGTGCCAGCAGCCAACGGGACAGACTGAATGAAAAACTGTTTTTT.

The chain carries TRBV28 and TRBJ2-7; D perhaps matches TRBD1 (6 bases). V was cut by 8 bases and J by 4 bases, with 15 bases left in between. Germline V CDR1 and CDR2: MDHEN, SYDVKM. The CDR3 spans 13 residues. The CDR3 sequence is CASRPGTQYEQYF. CDR3 nucleotides: TGTGCCAGCCGGCCCGGGACACAGTACGAGCAGTACTTC.

This chain connects TRBV6-5 to TRBJ2-7, with a tentative D call TRBD2 (5 bases). The CDR3 runs 14 residues. Deletions cut 2 bases from V and 3 bases from J, with 11 bases between. Germline V gene lookup returns CDR1 MNHEY and CDR2 SVGAGI. CDR3 coding DNA: TGTGCCAGCAGTTACGGGCAGACTAACTACGAGCAGTACTTC. This translates into CASSYGQTNYEQYF.

The V gene is TRBV7-9, the J gene TRBJ2-1; D not resolved. V was shortened by 5 bases and J by 10 bases, with 12 bases between the two germline ends. CDR3 length: 12 amino acids. CDR1 SEHNR and CDR2 FQNEAQ come from the germline V gene (reference sequence). CDR3 DNA sequence: TGTGCCAGCAGCCCCCCCAGCGTCGAGCAGTTCTTC. Protein sequence: CASSPPSVEQFF. Supplemented by reference TRBV7-9 and TRBJ2-1, the full variable domain reads DTGVSQNPRHKITKRGQNVTFRCDPISEHNRLYWYRQTLGQGPEFLTYFQNEAQLEKSRLLSDRFSAERPKGSFSTLEIQRTEQGDSAMYLCASSPPSVEQFFGPGTRLTVL.

The chain links TRBV6-1 to TRBJ1-1, with 10 bases that match TRBD1. CDR3 length equals 18 residues. CDR1 and CDR2 from the germline V gene are MNHNS and SASEGT. V dropped 4 bases and J dropped 0; count of bases not matched to a gene: 11. The CDR3 loop reads CASSGGTGAVIMNTEAFF. In DNA form, the CDR3 reads TGTGCCAGCAGTGGGGGGACAGGGGCCGTGATAATGAACACTGAAGCTTTCTTT.

Only one count was recorded for this clone. The rearrangement links TRBV19 to TRBJ2-7, with 11 bases matching TRBD2. This CDR3 has 14 residues. V lost 5 bases, J lost 3 bases, and 3 bases stayed unmatched. Germline loops: CDR1 LNHDA, CDR2 SQIVND (reference sequence). The CDR3 DNA is TGTGCCAGTAGTGGTCTAGCGGGGGGCTACGAGCAGTACTTC. Translated: CASSGLAGGYEQYF.

This chain connects TRBV5-6 to TRBJ2-7, with 7 positions matching TRBD1. Germline V gene lookup returns CDR1 SGHDT and CDR2 YYEEEE. CDR3 length equals 14 residues. Unmatched junction bases numbered 4, after V lost 1 base and J lost 3 bases. CDR3 sequence: CASSLRAGGYEQYF. The CDR3 DNA reads TGTGCCAGCAGCTTGAGGGCAGGGGGCTACGAGCAGTACTTC.

The chain has TRBV18 and TRBJ2-7, with D possibly being TRBD1 or TRBD2 (6 bases each). This CDR3 has 13 residues. V was cut by 2 bases and J by 2 bases, with 7 bases left in between. Germline CDR1 KGHSH, CDR2 LQKENI. The CDR3 DNA sequence: TGTGCCAGCTCACCAAGGGGGGCCTACGAGCAGTACTTC. Amino acids: CASSPRGAYEQYF.

V usage is TRBV25-1 and J usage is TRBJ2-5, with D maybe TRBD1 (6 bases). This CDR3 comprises 14 residues. V was trimmed by 7 bases and J by 4 bases, leaving 16 bases between them. The germline CDR1 and CDR2 sequences are MGHDK and SYGVNS. CDR3 region: CASTDRGAAETQYF. CDR3 DNA sequence: TGTGCCAGCACGGACAGAGGGGCAGCAGAGACCCAGTACTTC.

The chain uses TRBV5-4 and TRBJ2-7; 7 nucleotides line up with TRBD1. CDR1 is SGHNT, CDR2 YYREEE, per germline (reference sequence). Unmatched junction bases numbered 2, after V lost 4 bases and J lost 1 base. The CDR3 runs 13 residues. This CDR3 is CASSKGQSYEQYF. The CDR3 DNA is TGTGCCAGCAGCAAGGGACAGTCCTACGAGCAGTACTTC.

This chain links TRBV6-6 with TRBJ1-1, with a weak D call TRBD1 (5 bases). Trimming took off 5 bases at V and 4 bases at J, with 11 bases between the two ends. The CDR3 totals 13 residues. The germline CDR1 and CDR2 sequences are MNHNY and SVGAGI (reference sequence). CDR3 nucleotide sequence: TGTGCCAGCAGTGCTAATGGGGGCACTGAAGCTTTCTTT. Translation gives CASSANGGTEAFF.

This chain links TRBV6-5 with TRBJ2-2; D is uncertain. Germline loops: CDR1 MNHEY, CDR2 SVGAGI. Trimming took 0 bases from V and 5 from J, leaving 7 bases between them. CDR3 length: 14 residues. In DNA, the CDR3 is TGTGCCAGCAGTTACTCGACCGAGACCGGGGAGCTGTTTTTT. Translating gives CASSYSTETGELFF.

The chain employs TRBV11-2 and TRBJ2-1; D is undetermined. This CDR3 spans 13 amino acids. The V and J ends lost 5 bases and 4 bases respectively, with 9 bases between them. Germline V lookup: CDR1 SGHAT, CDR2 FQNNGV. CDR3 coding DNA: TGTGCCAGCAGCCCAAGATCGTACAATGAGCAGTTCTTC. Its translation is CASSPRSYNEQFF. The complete variable domain, with remaining parts taken from reference TRBV11-2 and TRBJ2-1, reads EAGVAQSPRYKIIEKRQSVAFWCNPISGHATLYWYQQILGQGPKLLIQFQNNGVVDDSQLPKDRFSAERLKGVDSTLKIQPAKLEDSAVYLCASSPRSYNEQFFGPGTRLTVL.

The chain uses TRBV7-9 and TRBJ1-2; no clear D gene. V dropped 4 bases and J dropped 3 bases, with 6 bases sitting between them. Per the germline V gene, CDR1 is SEHNR and CDR2 is FQNEAQ (reference sequence). The CDR3 sequence is 12 residues long. The CDR3 nucleotides are TGTGCCAGCAGCTACAGTGACTATGGCTACACCTTC. It specifies CASSYSDYGYTF.

This rearrangement joins TRBV19 to TRBJ2-7, with 8 bases fitting TRBD2. This CDR3 has 16 residues. Germline V CDR1 and CDR2: LNHDA, SQIVND (reference sequence). Losses at the gene ends were 1 base for V and 2 bases for J; bases not matched to a gene: 7. The CDR3 region is CASSIAAGVIAYEQYF. CDR3 nucleotide sequence: TGTGCCAGTAGTATAGCAGCGGGAGTCATCGCCTACGAGCAGTACTTC.

This clone was seen repeatedly, ten times or more. The rearrangement uses TRBV18 and TRBJ1-2, with D maybe TRBD1 (5 bases). Trimming cost V 3 bases and J 4 bases, with 9 bases left between them. CDR1 is KGHSH and CDR2 is LQKENI in the germline V gene. This CDR3 has 13 amino acids. In nucleotides, the CDR3 is TGTGCCAGCTCACCCCAAGGGGTCTATGGCTACACCTTC. It yields the protein CASSPQGVYGYTF.

The chain is built from TRBV6-6 and TRBJ2-1, with no clear D. This CDR3 is built from 12 residues. Germline assignment: CDR1 MNHNY and CDR2 SVGAGI (reference sequence). V was pared by 8 bases and J by 3 bases, with 8 bases between. The CDR3 spells CASLTGYNEQFF. The CDR3 DNA sequence: TGTGCCAGCCTCACGGGCTACAATGAGCAGTTCTTC.

This clone was recorded a few times. As DNA, the CDR3 is TGTGCCAGCAGTTCCCACCGGGACGCGCCAGCTTTCTTT. Translation: CASSSHRDAPAFF. This rearrangement joins TRBV6-1 to TRBJ1-1, with a tentative D call TRBD1 (5 bases). Germline assignment: CDR1 MNHNS and CDR2 SASEGT. CDR3 length: 13 residues. Trimming pared 5 bases from V and 10 bases from J, leaving 17 bases between.